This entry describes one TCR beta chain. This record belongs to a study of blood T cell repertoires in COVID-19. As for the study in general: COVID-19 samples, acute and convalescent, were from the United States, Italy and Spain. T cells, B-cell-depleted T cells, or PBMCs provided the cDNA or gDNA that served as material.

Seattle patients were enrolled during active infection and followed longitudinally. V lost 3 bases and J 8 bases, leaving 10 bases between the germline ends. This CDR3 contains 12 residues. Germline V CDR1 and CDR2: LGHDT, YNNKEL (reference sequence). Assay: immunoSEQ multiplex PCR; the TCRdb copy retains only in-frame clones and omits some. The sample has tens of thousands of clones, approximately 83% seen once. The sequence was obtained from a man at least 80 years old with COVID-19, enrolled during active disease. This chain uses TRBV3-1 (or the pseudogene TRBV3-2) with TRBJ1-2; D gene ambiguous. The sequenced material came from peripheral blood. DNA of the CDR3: TGTGCCAGCAGCCACGTTTGGAGGGGCTACACCTTC. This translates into CASSHVWRGYTF.